These T cell receptor beta chains were read from a single sample in a study of T cell responses to AZD1222 COVID-19 vaccine. Using immunoSEQ multiplex PCR, the repertoire was profiled, and TCRdb retains in-frame clones only, with some absent. The sample has 65,000 to 75,000 clones; about 85% are singletons. The sample consisted of peripheral blood, taken on day 0 of AZD1222 vaccination. The receptors come from an adult in good health. Both conserved end residues are part of each CDR3. Each record gives: clone size, J gene, V gene, CDR3 length, D gene, CDR3 DNA, CDR3 protein. A D gene is named only where the DNA matches it firmly. Expanded clones are given a class, and other clones once, few, many or no size at all.

clone size: -; J gene: TRBJ2-2; V gene: TRBV18; CDR3 length: 15; D gene: -; CDR3 DNA: TGTGCCAGCTCACCACAGGGGGCGAACACCGGGGAGCTGTTTTTT; CDR3 protein: CASSPQGANTGELFF
clone size: -; J gene: TRBJ2-7; V gene: TRBV7-9; CDR3 length: 17; D gene: -; CDR3 DNA: TGTGCCAGCAGCTTATTCATCGGGACGGGCTTCTCCTACGAGCAGTACTTC; CDR3 protein: CASSLFIGTGFSYEQYF
clone size: -; J gene: TRBJ1-4; V gene: TRBV2; CDR3 length: 14; D gene: -; CDR3 DNA: TGTGCCAGCAAGGCCGGACAGAGAAATGAAAAACTGTTTTTT; CDR3 protein: CASKAGQRNEKLFF
clone size: -; J gene: TRBJ1-6; V gene: TRBV28; CDR3 length: 14; D gene: -; CDR3 DNA: TGTGCCGGGAAGGCGAGCTCCTATAATTCACCCCTCCACTTT; CDR3 protein: CAGKASSYNSPLHF
clone size: -; J gene: TRBJ2-7; V gene: TRBV18; CDR3 length: 14; D gene: -; CDR3 DNA: TGTGCCAGCTCACCACAAAGGCCGGACGGGGAGCAGTACTTC; CDR3 protein: CASSPQRPDGEQYF
clone size: -; J gene: TRBJ2-7; V gene: TRBV10-2; CDR3 length: 15; D gene: -; CDR3 DNA: TGCGCCAGCAGTGAGTCGGGGGGCAGCTCCTACGAGCAGTACTTC; CDR3 protein: CASSESGGSSYEQYF
clone size: -; J gene: TRBJ2-3; V gene: TRBV7-2; CDR3 length: 16; D gene: TRBD2; CDR3 DNA: TGTGCCAGCAGCTTAGTCGGGACTAGGGCCACAGATACGCAGTATTTT; CDR3 protein: CASSLVGTRATDTQYF
clone size: -; J gene: TRBJ1-1; V gene: TRBV5-5; CDR3 length: 16; D gene: -; CDR3 DNA: TGTGCCAGCAATCATGGACCCGCGACCCTGAACACTGAAGCTTTCTTT; CDR3 protein: CASNHGPATLNTEAFF
clone size: -; J gene: TRBJ1-1; V gene: TRBV10-3; CDR3 length: 12; D gene: -; CDR3 DNA: TGTGCCATCAGTGATAATACAGCAGAAGCTTTCTTT; CDR3 protein: CAISDNTAEAFF
clone size: -; J gene: TRBJ1-2; V gene: TRBV28; CDR3 length: 16; D gene: TRBD1; CDR3 DNA: TGTGCCAGCAGTCCAGGGACAGGGGCCCTATTCTATGGCTACACCTTC; CDR3 protein: CASSPGTGALFYGYTF
clone size: -; J gene: TRBJ2-7; V gene: TRBV30; CDR3 length: 12; D gene: TRBD1; CDR3 DNA: TGTGCCTGGGACAGGGGGCCCTACGAGCAGTACTTC; CDR3 protein: CAWDRGPYEQYF
clone size: -; J gene: TRBJ1-1; V gene: TRBV9; CDR3 length: 16; D gene: TRBD1; CDR3 DNA: TGTGCCAGCAGCCTCACGGACAGGGCAGCCCTCCCTGAAGCTTTCTTT; CDR3 protein: CASSLTDRAALPEAFF
clone size: -; J gene: TRBJ2-3; V gene: TRBV11-2; CDR3 length: 16; D gene: -; CDR3 DNA: TGTGCCAGCAGCGCCGGAGGGGGGCTAAGTACAGATACGCAGTATTTT; CDR3 protein: CASSAGGGLSTDTQYF
clone size: -; J gene: TRBJ2-7; V gene: TRBV13; CDR3 length: 15; D gene: TRBD2; CDR3 DNA: TGTGCCAGCAGCTCCGGGACTAGCGGAGTCTACGAGCAGTACTTC; CDR3 protein: CASSSGTSGVYEQYF
clone size: -; J gene: TRBJ2-3; V gene: TRBV10-2; CDR3 length: 15; D gene: TRBD2; CDR3 DNA: TGCGCCAGCAGGGTAGCGGGAGCACACACAGATACGCAGTATTTT; CDR3 protein: CASRVAGAHTDTQYF
clone size: once; J gene: TRBJ1-3; V gene: TRBV7-6; CDR3 length: 15; D gene: TRBD1; CDR3 DNA: TGTGCCAGCAGCTCACCGGGACAGGGTGGAAACACCATATATTTT; CDR3 protein: CASSSPGQGGNTIYF
clone size: -; J gene: TRBJ2-5; V gene: TRBV12-3/TRBV12-4; CDR3 length: 13; D gene: -; CDR3 DNA: TGTGCCAGCAGTTTAGGGCAGGCAGAGACCCAGTACTTC; CDR3 protein: CASSLGQAETQYF
clone size: few; J gene: TRBJ1-2; V gene: TRBV19; CDR3 length: 14; D gene: TRBD1; CDR3 DNA: TGTGCCAGTAGTCGACGGACAGGGGAATTTGGCTACACCTTC; CDR3 protein: CASSRRTGEFGYTF
clone size: -; J gene: TRBJ1-1; V gene: TRBV10-3; CDR3 length: 14; D gene: TRBD1; CDR3 DNA: TGTGCCATCAGCTTGACAGGGCTAGACACTGAAGCTTTCTTT; CDR3 protein: CAISLTGLDTEAFF
clone size: -; J gene: TRBJ1-1; V gene: TRBV24-1; CDR3 length: 14; D gene: -; CDR3 DNA: TGTGCCACCAGTGATTCGGGTCGGGTAACTGAAGCTTTCTTT; CDR3 protein: CATSDSGRVTEAFF
clone size: -; J gene: TRBJ2-7; V gene: TRBV19; CDR3 length: 12; D gene: -; CDR3 DNA: TGTGCCAGTTCCGGGACCAGCTACGAGCAGTACTTC; CDR3 protein: CASSGTSYEQYF
clone size: -; J gene: TRBJ1-1; V gene: TRBV19; CDR3 length: 15; D gene: -; CDR3 DNA: TGTGCCAGTAGTCCTCGCGGGGGGCGGAACACTGAAGCTTTCTTT; CDR3 protein: CASSPRGGRNTEAFF
clone size: -; J gene: TRBJ2-1; V gene: TRBV28; CDR3 length: 15; D gene: -; CDR3 DNA: TGTGCCAGCAGCCCCCTAGCCAGCTCCTACAATGAGCAGTTCTTC; CDR3 protein: CASSPLASSYNEQFF
clone size: -; J gene: TRBJ2-3; V gene: TRBV9; CDR3 length: 18; D gene: TRBD1; CDR3 DNA: TGTGCCAGCAGCGTAGGAAGCTTGACAGGGGCTAGCACAGATACGCAGTATTTT; CDR3 protein: CASSVGSLTGASTDTQYF
clone size: -; J gene: TRBJ2-4; V gene: TRBV14; CDR3 length: 13; D gene: -; CDR3 DNA: TGTGCCAGCAGCCAAGATCCCGGGCCCGCGCAGTACTTC; CDR3 protein: CASSQDPGPAQYF
clone size: -; J gene: TRBJ1-3; V gene: TRBV28; CDR3 length: 14; D gene: -; CDR3 DNA: TGTGCCAGCAGAGTTGGGGGAGGTGGAAACACCATATATTTT; CDR3 protein: CASRVGGGGNTIYF
clone size: -; J gene: TRBJ2-2; V gene: TRBV15; CDR3 length: 14; D gene: -; CDR3 DNA: TGTGCCACCAGCAGAGATGTAAACACCGGGGAGCTGTTTTTT; CDR3 protein: CATSRDVNTGELFF
clone size: -; J gene: TRBJ2-5; V gene: TRBV18; CDR3 length: 14; D gene: TRBD2; CDR3 DNA: TGTGCCAGCTCAACCAGCGGGGGTAGGGAGACCCAGTACTTC; CDR3 protein: CASSTSGGRETQYF
clone size: -; J gene: TRBJ2-3; V gene: TRBV5-6; CDR3 length: 15; D gene: TRBD2; CDR3 DNA: TGTGCCAGCAGCTTGGCCTTAGCGGGAGTGAGTACGCAGTATTTT; CDR3 protein: CASSLALAGVSTQYF
clone size: -; J gene: TRBJ1-4; V gene: TRBV19; CDR3 length: 14; D gene: -; CDR3 DNA: TGTGCCAGTACGTCCGCAGGGGTAAATGAAAAACTGTTTTTT; CDR3 protein: CASTSAGVNEKLFF
clone size: -; J gene: TRBJ2-2; V gene: TRBV2; CDR3 length: 14; D gene: -; CDR3 DNA: TGTGCCAGCAGCGACAGAACGAACACCGGGGAGCTGTTTTTT; CDR3 protein: CASSDRTNTGELFF
clone size: -; J gene: TRBJ1-2; V gene: TRBV19; CDR3 length: 14; D gene: TRBD1; CDR3 DNA: TGTGCCAGTAGCGCCGGGACAGTTAACTATGGCTACACCTTC; CDR3 protein: CASSAGTVNYGYTF
clone size: -; J gene: TRBJ2-7; V gene: TRBV6-5; CDR3 length: 15; D gene: -; CDR3 DNA: TGTGCCAGCAGTAGGACTACTCAGAGACCCTACGAGCAGTACTTC; CDR3 protein: CASSRTTQRPYEQYF
clone size: -; J gene: TRBJ1-6; V gene: TRBV5-1; CDR3 length: 18; D gene: -; CDR3 DNA: TGCGCCAGCAGCAGGAGACAACGGGAGAGCTCCTATAATTCACCCCTCCACTTT; CDR3 protein: CASSRRQRESSYNSPLHF
clone size: -; J gene: TRBJ2-5; V gene: TRBV19; CDR3 length: 16; D gene: TRBD1; CDR3 DNA: TGTGCCAGTAGTATGGCTGGGACAGCTCCCCAGGAGACCCAGTACTTC; CDR3 protein: CASSMAGTAPQETQYF
clone size: -; J gene: TRBJ1-6; V gene: TRBV15; CDR3 length: 14; D gene: -; CDR3 DNA: TGTGCCACCAGCGTGGGTTCCTATAATTCACCCCTCCACTTT; CDR3 protein: CATSVGSYNSPLHF
clone size: few; J gene: TRBJ1-5; V gene: TRBV15; CDR3 length: 15; D gene: -; CDR3 DNA: TGTGCCACCAGCAGAGATCCAGGAAGCAATCAGCCCCAGCATTTT; CDR3 protein: CATSRDPGSNQPQHF
clone size: -; J gene: TRBJ1-1; V gene: TRBV9; CDR3 length: 14; D gene: -; CDR3 DNA: TGTGCCAGCAGCGTGCTACAGGGCTACACTGAAGCTTTCTTT; CDR3 protein: CASSVLQGYTEAFF
clone size: -; J gene: TRBJ1-4; V gene: TRBV30; CDR3 length: 16; D gene: -; CDR3 DNA: TGTGCCTGGAGTCCTGCAGGGACCGCCAAGGTGGAAAAACTGTTTTTT; CDR3 protein: CAWSPAGTAKVEKLFF
clone size: -; J gene: TRBJ1-2; V gene: TRBV3-1/TRBV3-2; CDR3 length: 17; D gene: TRBD1; CDR3 DNA: TGTGCCAGCAGCCAAGAAAGTATCTGGGCAGGGGGCGTCGGCTACACCTTC; CDR3 protein: CASSQESIWAGGVGYTF
clone size: -; J gene: TRBJ2-1; V gene: TRBV27; CDR3 length: 13; D gene: -; CDR3 DNA: TGTGCCAGCAGTTTTTACGACGGCAATGAGCAGTTCTTC; CDR3 protein: CASSFYDGNEQFF
clone size: -; J gene: TRBJ1-2; V gene: TRBV5-1; CDR3 length: 12; D gene: -; CDR3 DNA: TGCGCCAGCAGCTTTTCAGGGGTTGGCTACACCTTC; CDR3 protein: CASSFSGVGYTF
clone size: -; J gene: TRBJ1-5; V gene: TRBV19; CDR3 length: 13; D gene: -; CDR3 DNA: TGTGCCAGTACGGTTGGGGGCAATCAGCCCCAGCATTTT; CDR3 protein: CASTVGGNQPQHF
clone size: -; J gene: TRBJ2-1; V gene: TRBV3-1/TRBV3-2; CDR3 length: 15; D gene: -; CDR3 DNA: TGTGCCAGCAGACCCGTGGAGGGGGGCCGGAATGAGCAGTTCTTC; CDR3 protein: CASRPVEGGRNEQFF
clone size: -; J gene: TRBJ1-2; V gene: TRBV7-9; CDR3 length: 16; D gene: TRBD1; CDR3 DNA: TGTGCCAGCAGCTTAGTTGGACAGGGGAGTGGCTATGGCTACACCTTC; CDR3 protein: CASSLVGQGSGYGYTF